The 3 T cell receptor beta chains listed next were all sequenced from one sample in a study of shared clonotypes between healthy human individuals. Here immunoSEQ multiplex PCR was the method, and the copy in TCRdb shows in-frame clones only, minus some. The data show approximately 340,000 clones, around 74% seen once. The specimen sequenced was memory CD4+ T cells sorted from blood. This sample's subset: CD45RA-negative fraction. The receptors originated from a man aged 25 to 45 in good health.

Here the CDR3 reads CSVVNRGETQYF. The CDR3 nucleotides are TGCAGCGTTGTGAACCGGGGGGAGACCCAGTACTTC. The chain uses TRBV29-1 and TRBJ2-5, with D possibly being TRBD2 (6 bases). The CDR3 is made up of 12 amino acids. V shed 4 bases and J shed 5 bases, with 11 bases lying between them. In germline, CDR1 is SQVTM, CDR2 ANQGSEA.

The chain links TRBV7-9 to TRBJ2-1, with D unclear. This CDR3 region has 12 residues. Deletions cut 0 bases from V and 9 bases from J, with 6 bases between. Germline loops: CDR1 SEHNR, CDR2 FQNEAQ (reference sequence). The CDR3 DNA follows: TGTGCCAGCAGCTTAGCCAGCACTGAGCAGTTCTTC. Residues: CASSLASTEQFF.

The DNA of the CDR3 is TGCGCCAGCAGCTCGGGACAGGGGGTCCCCTACGAGCAGTACTTC. This codes for CASSSGQGVPYEQYF. The rearrangement uses TRBV5-1 and TRBJ2-7; 11 nucleotides line up with TRBD1. This CDR3 region has 15 residues. The V and J ends lost 3 bases and 2 bases, in that order; junction bases with no gene match: 4. Germline assignment: CDR1 SGHRS and CDR2 YFSETQ.